The present T cell receptor (beta chain) was sequenced within a study of cytomegalovirus exposure and HLA in healthy donors. Study-wide points: The study found most TCR sequences rare, yet found some public TCRs in many donors. Within the approximately 110 validation repertoires, first-cohort TCR clusters tended to co-occur, according to a later analysis.

Generated by immunoSEQ multiplex PCR, the TCRdb table keeps only in-frame clones and is missing some. Among about 74,000 clones, about 94% were seen once, and the ten largest hold around 1.5%. As regards this clone: The target antigen is unknown.

Germline V gene sequence: CDR1 LNHNV, CDR2 YYDKDF (reference sequence). Trimming stripped 0 bases from V and 4 bases from J, with 4 bases between. This CDR3 has 13 residues. The gene calls are TRBV15 and TRBJ1-3; no definite D call. The sequencing sample was made of PBMCs. The sequence was obtained from a man aged 18-30 years in good health and CMV-seropositive. CDR3 residues: CATSRDLGNTIYF. CDR3 sequence (DNA): TGTGCCACCAGCAGAGATCTCGGAAACACCATATATTTT.